This T cell receptor (beta chain) comes out of a study of blood T cell repertoires in COVID-19. The table came from immunoSEQ multiplex PCR; TCRdb's copy has only in-frame clones and leaves some out. This table holds roughly 440,000 clones, around 88% found once. Germline loops: CDR1 SNHLY, CDR2 FYNNEI. Trimming pared 5 bases from V and 9 bases from J, leaving 8 bases between. The CDR3 is 12 residues long. The sample comprised peripheral blood. This receptor was taken from a woman between 50 and 59 years old with COVID-19, enrolled during active disease. The chain is built from TRBV2 and TRBJ1-6, with D uncertain. CDR3 region: CASSFTGSPLHF. CDR3 DNA sequence: TGTGCCAGCAGTTTTACCGGTTCACCCCTCCACTTT.